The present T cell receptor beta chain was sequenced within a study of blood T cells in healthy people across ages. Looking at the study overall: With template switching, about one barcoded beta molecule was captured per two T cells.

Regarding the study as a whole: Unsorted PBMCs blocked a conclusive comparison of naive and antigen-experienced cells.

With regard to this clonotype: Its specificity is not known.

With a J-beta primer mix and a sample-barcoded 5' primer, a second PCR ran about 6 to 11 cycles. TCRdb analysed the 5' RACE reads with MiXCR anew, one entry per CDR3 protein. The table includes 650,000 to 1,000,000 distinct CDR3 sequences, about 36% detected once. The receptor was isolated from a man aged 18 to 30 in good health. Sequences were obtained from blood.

DNA of the CDR3: TGCAGTGCTAGAGATCCTAGGGGGGAAGGAGAAAAACTGTTTTTT. This translates into CSARDPRGEGEKLFF. The chain couples TRBV20-1 to TRBJ1-4, with D possibly TRBD1 on 6 matching bases. Between the trimmed V and J ends, which lost 0 bases and 8 bases, there was a span of 16 bases. CDR3 length: 15 amino acids. Germline V gene lookup returns CDR1 DFQATT and CDR2 SNEGSKA (reference sequence).